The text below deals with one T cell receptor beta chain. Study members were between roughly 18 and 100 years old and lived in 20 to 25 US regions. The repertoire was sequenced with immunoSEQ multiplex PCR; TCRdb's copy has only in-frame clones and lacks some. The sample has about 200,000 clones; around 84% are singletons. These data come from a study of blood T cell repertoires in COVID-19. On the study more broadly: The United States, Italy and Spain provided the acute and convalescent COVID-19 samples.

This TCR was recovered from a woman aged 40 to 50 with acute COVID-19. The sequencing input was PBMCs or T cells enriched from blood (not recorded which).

The CDR3 loop reads CASSDRDSYEQYF. CDR3 bases: TGTGCCAGCTCAGACAGGGACTCCTACGAGCAGTACTTC. V and J are TRBV18 and TRBJ2-7; TRBD1 matches 7 bases. There are 13 residues in the CDR3. V was clipped by 5 bases and J by 0 bases; unmatched bases: 1. Germline V gene data show CDR1 as KGHSH and CDR2 as LQKENI.